The clone carrying this T cell receptor beta chain was observed a single time. The repertoire was sequenced with immunoSEQ multiplex PCR; TCRdb's copy has only in-frame clones and lacks some. This sample has just over 15,000 clones, with just over 85% found just once. The CDR3 has 15 amino acids. V was pared by 6 bases and J by 5 bases, with 20 bases between. The germline V gene encodes CDR1 SGHVS and CDR2 FQNEAQ. This sample stems from a study of technical replicates of blood from several donors. Source material: PBMCs. This TCR was sampled from a human donor in good health. The J gene is TRBJ2-7, the V gene TRBV7-8, with D perhaps matching TRBD1 (6 bases). The CDR3: CASSSSQGWKDEQYF. The CDR3, as DNA: TGTGCCAGCAGTTCAAGTCAGGGGTGGAAGGACGAGCAGTACTTC.